Below are 9 T cell receptor beta chains sequenced from a single sample in a study of T-cell memory formation after mild COVID-19. TCRdb ran MiXCR on the 5' RACE reads and lists one entry per CDR3 protein. The repertoire consists of approximately 260,000 distinct CDR3 sequences, with 16% occurring once and the leading ten covering around 23%. The specimen sequenced was PBMCs or a T cell subset sorted from them (not recorded which). All receptors come from a man between 18 and 35 years old who had mild COVID-19 (a few samples of this study predate the infection). Cell type and time point are not known.

V gene TRBV4-1 combines with J gene TRBJ2-7; 12 bases map to TRBD2. The CDR3 is 18 amino acids. Trimming took 0 bases from V and 9 from J; bases not matched to a gene: 15. Germline-derived CDR1 and CDR2 are MGHRA and YSYEKL. The CDR3 DNA follows: TGCGCCAGCAGCCAAGAGACCCAAGAAGTACTAGCGGGGGGACCGCAGTACTTC. It specifies CASSQETQEVLAGGPQYF.

This clonotype has at least ten counts. The chain links TRBV4-1 to TRBJ2-5; D gene ambiguous. V lost 5 bases and J 0 bases, leaving 7 bases between the germline ends. This CDR3 is built from 13 residues. Germline V gene data show CDR1 as MGHRA and CDR2 as YSYEKL. CDR3 nucleotide sequence: TGCGCCAGCAGCTCGAGGAACCAAGAGACCCAGTACTTC. Protein: CASSSRNQETQYF.

The table lists this clonotype with a few counts. The chain combines TRBV20-1 with TRBJ1-5; possibly TRBD1 for D (5 bases). V was cut by 1 base and J by 4 bases, with 11 bases left in between. This CDR3 has 14 amino acids. In germline, CDR1 is DFQATT, CDR2 SNEGSKA (reference sequence). The CDR3 DNA is TGCAGTGCTAGAGGGGACCTGCGGAATCAGCCCCAGCATTTT. It specifies CSARGDLRNQPQHF.

This sequence joins TRBV7-6 and TRBJ2-5; TRBD1 matches at 7 bases. The trim removed 1 base at V and 4 bases at J, leaving 9 bases unmatched. The CDR3 has 16 residues. CDR1 and CDR2 (germline): SGHVS, FNYEAQ. CDR3 loop: CASSLEGAGSRETQYF. CDR3 sequence (DNA): TGTGCCAGCAGCTTAGAGGGGGCAGGCAGCAGAGAGACCCAGTACTTC.

Only a few counts were recorded for this clonotype. The chain combines TRBV2 with TRBJ2-3; 9 positions agree with TRBD2. Trimming cost V 3 bases and J 5 bases; bases outside gene matches: 12. The length of the CDR3 is 17 residues. CDR1 SNHLY and CDR2 FYNNEI come from the germline V gene. CDR3: CASSEEAGGPTRDTQYF. CDR3 DNA sequence: TGTGCCAGCAGTGAGGAAGCGGGGGGTCCAACACGAGATACGCAGTATTTT.

The rearrangement links TRBV7-9 to TRBJ2-3; possible D gene TRBD2, 5 bases. V lost 2 bases to trimming and J lost 3 bases, with 21 bases between them. The CDR3 totals 18 residues. Looked up from germline, CDR1 is SEHNR and CDR2 is FQNEAQ (reference sequence). The DNA of the CDR3 is TGTGCCAGCAGCTTACCCTCGGGGTCAACTCAAGCGACAGATACGCAGTATTTT. Encoded protein: CASSLPSGSTQATDTQYF.

This chain links TRBV6-5 with TRBJ1-1, with D perhaps matching TRBD1 (6 bases). Trimming removed 5 bases from V and 9 bases from J, with 13 bases in between. The CDR3 has 12 amino acids. CDR1 is MNHEY and CDR2 is SVGAGI in the germline V gene. The chain's CDR3 is CASSPQGGKAFF. The DNA of the CDR3 is TGTGCCAGCAGTCCCCAAGGGGGTAAAGCTTTCTTT.

V gene TRBV10-3 combines with J gene TRBJ2-5, with TRBD2 matching 9 bases. Germline V gene data show CDR1 as ENHRY and CDR2 as SYGVKD. With V trimmed by 5 bases and J by 5 bases, 6 bases remained unmatched. The CDR3 runs to 14 residues. Here the CDR3 reads CAISYSGGLETQYF. DNA of the CDR3: TGTGCCATCAGTTATAGCGGGGGCTTGGAGACCCAGTACTTC.

This chain connects TRBV7-6 to TRBJ2-5; 10 bases are a match to TRBD2. CDR3 length: 17 amino acids. Germline V gene sequence: CDR1 SGHVS, CDR2 FNYEAQ. V trimming: 2 bases; J trimming: 5 bases; junction bases outside the gene matches: 11. DNA of the CDR3: TGTGCCAGCAGCTTAAAGGGTAGCGGGGGGCTGCGGGAGACCCAGTACTTC. Its translation is CASSLKGSGGLRETQYF. The complete variable domain, with remaining parts taken from reference TRBV7-6 and TRBJ2-5, reads GAGVSQSPRYKVTKRGQDVALRCDPISGHVSLYWYRQALGQGPEFLTYFNYEAQQDKSGLPNDRFSAERPEGSISTLTIQRTEQRDSAMYRCASSLKGSGGLRETQYFGPGTRLLVL.